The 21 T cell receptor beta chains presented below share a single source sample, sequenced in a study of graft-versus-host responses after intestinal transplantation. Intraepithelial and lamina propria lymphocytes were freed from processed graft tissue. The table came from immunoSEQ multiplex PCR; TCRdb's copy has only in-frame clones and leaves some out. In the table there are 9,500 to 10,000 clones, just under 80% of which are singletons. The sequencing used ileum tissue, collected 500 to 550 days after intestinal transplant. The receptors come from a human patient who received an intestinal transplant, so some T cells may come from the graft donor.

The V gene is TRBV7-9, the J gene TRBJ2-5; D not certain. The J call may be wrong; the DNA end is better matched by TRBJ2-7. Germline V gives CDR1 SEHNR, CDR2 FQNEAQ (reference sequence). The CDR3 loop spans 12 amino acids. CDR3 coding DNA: TGTGCCAGCAGCTCAGCACACTACGAGCAGTACTTC. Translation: CASSSAHYEQYF.

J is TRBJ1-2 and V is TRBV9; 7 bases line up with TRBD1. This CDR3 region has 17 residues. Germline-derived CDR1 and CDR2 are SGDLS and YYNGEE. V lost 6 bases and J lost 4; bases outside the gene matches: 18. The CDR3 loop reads CASTAPTGPLGAYGYTF. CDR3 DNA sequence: TGTGCCAGCACCGCCCCGACAGGGCCCCTAGGCGCCTATGGCTACACCTTC.

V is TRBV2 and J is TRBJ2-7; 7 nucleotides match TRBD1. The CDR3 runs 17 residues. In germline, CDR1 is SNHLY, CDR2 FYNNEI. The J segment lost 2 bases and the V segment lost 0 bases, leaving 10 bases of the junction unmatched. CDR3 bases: TGTGCCAGCAGTGAAGCGGGATTTGGGACAGAGACCTACGAGCAGTACTTC. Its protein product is CASSEAGFGTETYEQYF.

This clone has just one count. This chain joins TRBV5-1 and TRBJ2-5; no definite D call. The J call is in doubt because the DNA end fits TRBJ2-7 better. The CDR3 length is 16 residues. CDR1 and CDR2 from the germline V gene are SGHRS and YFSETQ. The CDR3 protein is CASSLEGRRGSYEQYF. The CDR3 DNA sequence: TGCGCCAGCAGCTTGGAAGGGCGCCGTGGCTCCTACGAGCAGTACTTC.

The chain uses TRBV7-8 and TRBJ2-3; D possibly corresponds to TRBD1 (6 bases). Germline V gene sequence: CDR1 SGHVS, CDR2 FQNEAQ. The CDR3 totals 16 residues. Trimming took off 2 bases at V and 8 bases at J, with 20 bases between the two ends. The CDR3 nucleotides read TGTGCCAGCAGCTTAAGGACAGCAACCTACACGGCTACGCAGTATTTT. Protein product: CASSLRTATYTATQYF.

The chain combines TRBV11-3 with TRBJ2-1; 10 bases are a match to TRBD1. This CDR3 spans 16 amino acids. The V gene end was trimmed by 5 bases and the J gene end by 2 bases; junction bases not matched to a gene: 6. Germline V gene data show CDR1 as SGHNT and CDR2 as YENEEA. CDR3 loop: CASSRQGASPYNEQFF. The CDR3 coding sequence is TGTGCCAGCAGCCGACAGGGGGCCTCTCCCTACAATGAGCAGTTCTTC.

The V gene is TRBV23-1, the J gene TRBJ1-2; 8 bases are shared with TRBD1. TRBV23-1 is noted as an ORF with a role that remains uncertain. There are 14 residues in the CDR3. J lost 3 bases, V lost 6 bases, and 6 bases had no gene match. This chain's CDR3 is CASRGQELYYGYTF. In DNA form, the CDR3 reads TGCGCCAGCAGGGGACAGGAGTTATACTATGGCTACACCTTC.

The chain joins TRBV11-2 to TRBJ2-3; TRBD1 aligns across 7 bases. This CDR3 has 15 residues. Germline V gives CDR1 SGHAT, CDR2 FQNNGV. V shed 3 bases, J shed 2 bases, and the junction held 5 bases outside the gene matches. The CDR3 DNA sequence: TGTGCCAGCAGCTTCAGACAGGGTTTCACAGATACGCAGTATTTT. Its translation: CASSFRQGFTDTQYF.

For the CDR3, the DNA is TGTGCCAGTAGTATCATGACAGGGTATGACACCGGGGAGCTGTTTTTT. It codes for CASSIMTGYDTGELFF. The chain employs TRBV19 and TRBJ2-2; TRBD1 matches 7 bases. The CDR3 sequence is 16 residues long. V dropped 3 bases and J dropped 3; count of bases not matched to a gene: 7. Germline CDR1 and CDR2: LNHDA and SQIVND (reference sequence).

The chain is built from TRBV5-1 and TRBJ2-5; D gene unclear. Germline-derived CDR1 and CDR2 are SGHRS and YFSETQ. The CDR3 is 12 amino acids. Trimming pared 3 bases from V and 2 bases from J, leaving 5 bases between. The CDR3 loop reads CASSSNQETQYF. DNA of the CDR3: TGCGCCAGCAGCTCGAATCAAGAGACCCAGTACTTC. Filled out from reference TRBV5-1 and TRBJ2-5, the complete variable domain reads KAGVTQTPRYLIKTRGQQVTLSCSPISGHRSVSWYQQTPGQGLQFLFEYFSETQRNKGNFPGRFSGRQFSNSRSEMNVSTLELGDSALYLCASSSNQETQYFGPGTRLLVL.

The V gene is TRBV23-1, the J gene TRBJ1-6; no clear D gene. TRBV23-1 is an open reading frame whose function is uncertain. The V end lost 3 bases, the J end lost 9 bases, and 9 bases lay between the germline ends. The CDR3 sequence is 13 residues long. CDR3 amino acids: CASSQFWGSPLHF. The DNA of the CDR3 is TGCGCCAGCAGTCAGTTTTGGGGTTCACCCCTCCACTTT.

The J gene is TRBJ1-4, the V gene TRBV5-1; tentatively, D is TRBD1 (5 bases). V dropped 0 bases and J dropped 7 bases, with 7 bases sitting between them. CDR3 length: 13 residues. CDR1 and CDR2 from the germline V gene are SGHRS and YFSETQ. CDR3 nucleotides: TGCGCCAGCAGCTTGGAAGGGGCTGAAAAACTGTTTTTT. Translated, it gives CASSLEGAEKLFF.

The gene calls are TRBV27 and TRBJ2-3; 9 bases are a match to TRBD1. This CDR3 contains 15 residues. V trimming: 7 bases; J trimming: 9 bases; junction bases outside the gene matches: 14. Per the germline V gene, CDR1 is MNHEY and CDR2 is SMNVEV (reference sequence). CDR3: CASIPPGQGLETQYF. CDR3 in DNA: TGTGCCAGCATTCCCCCGGGACAGGGCCTGGAGACGCAGTATTTT.

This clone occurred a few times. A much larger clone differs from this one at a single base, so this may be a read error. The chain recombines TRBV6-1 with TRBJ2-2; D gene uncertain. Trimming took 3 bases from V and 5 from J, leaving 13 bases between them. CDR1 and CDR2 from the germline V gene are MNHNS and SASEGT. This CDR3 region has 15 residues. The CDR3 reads CASSEPPHTTGELFF. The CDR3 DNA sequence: TGTGCCAGCAGTGAGCCCCCGCACACGACCGGGGAGCTGTTTTTT.

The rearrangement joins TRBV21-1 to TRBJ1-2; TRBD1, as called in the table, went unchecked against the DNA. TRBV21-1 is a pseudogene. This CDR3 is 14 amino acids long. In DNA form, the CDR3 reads TGTGCCAGCAGTCCGGGACAGTCTAACTATGGCTACACCTTC. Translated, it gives CASSPGQSNYGYTF.

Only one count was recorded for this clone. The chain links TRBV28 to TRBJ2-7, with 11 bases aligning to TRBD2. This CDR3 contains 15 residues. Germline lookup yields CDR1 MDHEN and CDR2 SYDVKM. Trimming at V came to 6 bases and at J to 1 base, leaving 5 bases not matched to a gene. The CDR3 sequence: CASSLGTSGSYEQYF. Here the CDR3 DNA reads TGTGCCAGCAGCCTCGGGACTAGCGGTTCCTACGAGCAGTACTTC.

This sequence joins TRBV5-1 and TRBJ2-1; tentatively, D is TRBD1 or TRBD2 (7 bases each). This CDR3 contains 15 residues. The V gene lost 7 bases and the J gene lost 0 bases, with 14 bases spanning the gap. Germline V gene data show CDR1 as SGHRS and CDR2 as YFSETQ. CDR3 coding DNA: TGCGCCAGCTCTCCAGGGGGGGGCTCCTACAATGAGCAGTTCTTC. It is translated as CASSPGGGSYNEQFF.

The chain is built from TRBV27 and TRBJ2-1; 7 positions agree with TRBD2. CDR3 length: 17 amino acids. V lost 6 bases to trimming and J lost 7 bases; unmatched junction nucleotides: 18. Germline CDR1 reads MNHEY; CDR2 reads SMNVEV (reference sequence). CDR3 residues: CASSPNIRPSGMNEQFF. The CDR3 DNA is TGTGCCAGCAGCCCTAATATCAGGCCTAGCGGAATGAATGAGCAGTTCTTC.

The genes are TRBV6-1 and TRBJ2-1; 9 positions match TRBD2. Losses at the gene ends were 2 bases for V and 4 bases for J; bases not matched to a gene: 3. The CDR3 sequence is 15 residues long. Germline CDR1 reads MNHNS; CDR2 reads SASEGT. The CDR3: CASSESAGGYNEQFF. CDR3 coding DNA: TGTGCCAGCAGTGAATCGGCGGGGGGGTACAATGAGCAGTTCTTC.

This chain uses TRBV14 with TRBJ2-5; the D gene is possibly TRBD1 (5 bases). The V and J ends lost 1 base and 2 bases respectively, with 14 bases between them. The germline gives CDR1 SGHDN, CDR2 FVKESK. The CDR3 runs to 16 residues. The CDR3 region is CASSQGLRGEQETQYF. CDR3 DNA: TGTGCCAGCAGCCAAGGTTTAAGGGGTGAGCAAGAGACCCAGTACTTC.

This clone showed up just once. The CDR3 nucleotides read TGTGCCAGCAGTGAGAGGGCGAATCAGCCCCAGCATTTT. Protein: CASSERANQPQHF. The rearrangement joins TRBV2 to TRBJ1-5; D is unresolved. Trimming removed 3 bases from V and 4 bases from J, with 7 bases in between. The germline V gene encodes CDR1 SNHLY and CDR2 FYNNEI. The CDR3 is made up of 13 amino acids.